The 12 T cell receptor beta chains reported below all come from one sample, sequenced in a study of control samples from healthy donors and cancer patients (TCRdb year 2020). The library was produced with the immunoSEQ multiplex PCR assay. This immuneACCESS table, as held by TCRdb, lists in-frame sequences with V and J called but not all clones. Of the missing ones, under half trace to an unresolved V gene in checked studies; the others have no known cause. The sample profile shows 200,000 or so clones; about 90% of them were found once. Over 1.5% of the sample is taken by the ten largest. Sequencing input: blood. The receptors originated from a man aged 25-40 years in good health.

This chain links TRBV19 with TRBJ2-1; D perhaps matches TRBD2 (6 bases). CDR3 size: 14 residues. The V gene lost 4 bases and the J gene lost 8 bases, with 15 bases spanning the gap. Germline V CDR1 and CDR2: LNHDA, SQIVND (reference sequence). CDR3 DNA: TGTGCCAGTAGTAAAAGGACGGGACTCCATGAGCAGTTCTTC. Translated, it gives CASSKRTGLHEQFF. The entire variable domain, with the rest obtained from reference TRBV19 and TRBJ2-1, is as follows: DGGITQSPKYLFRKEGQNVTLSCEQNLNHDAMYWYRQDPGQGLRLIYYSQIVNDFQKGDIAEGYSVSREKKESFPLTVTSAQKNPTAFYLCASSKRTGLHEQFFGPGTRLTVL.

The rearrangement uses TRBV9 and TRBJ1-1; 8 nucleotides align to TRBD1. Germline V CDR1 and CDR2: SGDLS, YYNGEE. Germline trimming cut 2 bases from V and 10 bases from J; bases unmatched to any gene: 10. The CDR3 runs to 14 residues. CDR3 sequence (DNA): TGTGCCAGCAGCGTTGGGGGACAGGCCCGGAGAGCTTTCTTT. It is translated as CASSVGGQARRAFF. Full variable domain (remainder filled in from reference TRBV9 and TRBJ1-1): DSGVTQTPKHLITATGQRVTLRCSPRSGDLSVYWYQQSLDQGLQFLIQYYNGEERAKGNILERFSAQQFPDLHSELNLSSLELGDSALYFCASSVGGQARRAFFGQGTRLTVV.

The chain employs TRBV2 and TRBJ1-2; D is possibly TRBD1 (5 bases). The V gene lost 3 bases and the J gene lost 0 bases, with 11 bases spanning the gap. CDR3 length: 15 residues. The V gene's germline CDR1 is SNHLY and CDR2 FYNNEI. The CDR3 region has the DNA TGTGCCAGCAGTGACCCCGGGACGGCTAACTATGGCTACACCTTC. It specifies CASSDPGTANYGYTF.

This clone has just a few counts. The rearrangement joins TRBV2 to TRBJ1-6; D may be TRBD1 (6 bases). Trimming took off 6 bases at V and 0 bases at J, with 12 bases between the two ends. This CDR3 comprises 16 residues. The germline V gene encodes CDR1 SNHLY and CDR2 FYNNEI. The CDR3 here is CASRPGQNSYNSPLHF. CDR3 DNA: TGTGCCAGCAGACCCGGACAGAACTCCTATAATTCACCCCTCCACTTT.

This rearrangement joins TRBV7-2 to TRBJ1-3, with 8 bases matching TRBD1. Germline V CDR1 and CDR2: SGHTA, FQGNSA. After removal of 5 bases from V and 0 bases from J, the junction contained 3 bases not matched to a gene. The CDR3 spans 15 residues. In nucleotides, the CDR3 is TGTGCCAGCAGCAAGGACAGGGCCTCTGGAAACACCATATATTTT. The encoded protein is CASSKDRASGNTIYF.

The J gene is TRBJ1-5, the V gene TRBV4-1; weak D call: TRBD1 (6 bases). Germline V gene data show CDR1 as MGHRA and CDR2 as YSYEKL. The CDR3 length is 15 residues. Trimming shortened V by 3 bases and J by 0 bases, and 9 bases separated the two germline ends. The CDR3 loop reads CASSHRGASNQPQHF. The CDR3, as DNA: TGCGCCAGCAGCCATCGGGGGGCTAGCAATCAGCCCCAGCATTTT.

This clone showed up just once. The rearrangement uses TRBV19 and TRBJ1-1, with 7 bases lining up with TRBD1. CDR1 is LNHDA, CDR2 SQIVND, per germline (reference sequence). The CDR3 length is 13 residues. The ends lost 6 bases at V and 0 bases at J; junction bases unmatched: 1. The CDR3 bases are TGTGCCAGTAGGGGGACAGTGAACACTGAAGCTTTCTTT. Protein: CASRGTVNTEAFF.

V is TRBV6-4 and J is TRBJ2-3, with D unclear. Germline loops: CDR1 MRHNA, CDR2 SNTAGT. This CDR3 has 14 amino acids. Trimming pared 4 bases from V and 2 bases from J, leaving 10 bases between. CDR3 loop: CASSAAGNTDTQYF. The CDR3 bases are TGTGCCAGCAGTGCGGCAGGAAACACAGATACGCAGTATTTT.

The J gene is TRBJ2-7, the V gene TRBV5-1; D is ambiguous. V was cut by 0 bases and J by 5 bases, with 18 bases left in between. Germline loops: CDR1 SGHRS, CDR2 YFSETQ. This CDR3 has 16 residues. CDR3: CASSLELVRTPNEQYF. The CDR3 coding sequence is TGCGCCAGCAGCTTGGAATTGGTCAGAACCCCCAACGAGCAGTACTTC.

The J gene is TRBJ2-7, the V gene TRBV4-1; the match to TRBD2 covers 8 bases. The V gene's germline CDR1 is MGHRA and CDR2 YSYEKL. This CDR3 contains 16 residues. The V gene end was trimmed by 1 base and the J gene end by 2 bases; junction bases not matched to a gene: 7. CDR3 region: CASSQASGTRTYEQYF. The DNA of the CDR3 is TGCGCCAGCAGCCAAGCCTCCGGGACTAGAACCTACGAGCAGTACTTC.

The V gene is TRBV10-3, the J gene TRBJ1-6; the match to TRBD1 covers 7 bases. Per the germline V gene, CDR1 is ENHRY and CDR2 is SYGVKD. This CDR3 is 13 amino acids long. The V and J ends lost 10 bases and 8 bases, in that order; junction bases with no gene match: 8. In DNA form, the CDR3 reads TGTGCCACCAGCCAGGGGGAGGATTCACCCCTCCACTTT. Translating it yields CATSQGEDSPLHF.

The rearrangement links TRBV5-8 to TRBJ2-1, with 8 bases fitting TRBD1. CDR1 is SGHTS, CDR2 YDEGEE, per germline. The CDR3 is 16 residues long. The trim removed 1 base at V and 4 bases at J, leaving 7 bases unmatched. CDR3 region: CASSLRGTGRYNEQFF. CDR3 nucleotides: TGTGCCAGCAGCTTGAGGGGGACAGGTAGATACAATGAGCAGTTCTTC.